This T cell receptor (beta chain) is drawn from a study of blood T cell repertoires in COVID-19. Each exposed participant met a COVID-19 case in the 2 weeks preceding study entry. Sequencing was performed with immunoSEQ multiplex PCR; in TCRdb, only in-frame clones are kept and a portion is missing. The data show about 210,000 clones, 75% to 90% seen once. The CDR3 is 14 residues long. Germline values: CDR1 SGHRS, CDR2 YFSETQ. V lost 4 bases to trimming and J lost 2 bases, with 11 bases between them. The receptor comes from a woman aged 25-40 years who had been exposed to COVID-19. Sequencing was carried out using PBMCs or T cells enriched from blood (not recorded which). The V and J genes are TRBV5-1 and TRBJ2-3; D ambiguous. The CDR3 DNA follows: TGCGCCAGCAGCGTGGCAGAACCCACAGATACGCAGTATTTT. Translating it yields CASSVAEPTDTQYF. Drawing the rest from reference TRBV5-1 and TRBJ2-3, the complete variable domain is KAGVTQTPRYLIKTRGQQVTLSCSPISGHRSVSWYQQTPGQGLQFLFEYFSETQRNKGNFPGRFSGRQFSNSRSEMNVSTLELGDSALYLCASSVAEPTDTQYFGPGTRLTVL.